The source of this T cell receptor beta chain is a study of T cell repertoires in cytomegalovirus infection. TCRdb used MiXCR to reprocess the reads, holding one entry per CDR3 protein. This table has some 900,000 distinct CDR3 sequences, approximately 32% appearing once. With regard to this clonotype: Its antigen is still unknown.

Trimming took 1 base from V and 4 from J, leaving 10 bases between them. The CDR3 totals 15 residues. The germline V gene has CDR1 SEHNR and CDR2 FQNEAQ (reference sequence). The sample consisted of cultured CD8+ T cells from PBMCs, taken from culture after CMV antigen stimulation. V and J are TRBV7-9 and TRBJ2-2, with D hard to call. This receptor was identified in a human donor in good health (CMV status not recorded). Some clones in this sample may be carry-over from other donors' samples. CDR3 sequence (DNA): TGTGCCAGCAGCTTAGTTGCGGACCCCACCGGGGAGCTGTTTTTT. This translates into CASSLVADPTGELFF. Combining the CDR3 with reference TRBV7-9 and TRBJ2-2 gives the whole variable domain DTGVSQNPRHKITKRGQNVTFRCDPISEHNRLYWYRQTLGQGPEFLTYFQNEAQLEKSRLLSDRFSAERPKGSFSTLEIQRTEQGDSAMYLCASSLVADPTGELFFGEGSRLTVL.